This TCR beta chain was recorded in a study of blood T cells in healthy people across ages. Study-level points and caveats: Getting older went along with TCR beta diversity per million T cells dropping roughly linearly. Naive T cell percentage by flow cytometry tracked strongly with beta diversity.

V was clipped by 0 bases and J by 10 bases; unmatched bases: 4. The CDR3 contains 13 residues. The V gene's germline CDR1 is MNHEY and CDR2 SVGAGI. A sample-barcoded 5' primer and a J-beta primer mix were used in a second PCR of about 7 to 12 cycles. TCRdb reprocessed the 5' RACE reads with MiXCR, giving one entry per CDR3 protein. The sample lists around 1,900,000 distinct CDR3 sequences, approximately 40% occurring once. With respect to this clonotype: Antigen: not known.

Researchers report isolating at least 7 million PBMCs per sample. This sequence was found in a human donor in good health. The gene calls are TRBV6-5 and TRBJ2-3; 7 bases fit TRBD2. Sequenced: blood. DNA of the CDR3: TGTGCCAGCAGTTACTCGATCCTAGCGGCGCAGTATTTT. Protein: CASSYSILAAQYF.